This T cell receptor beta chain derives from a study of T cells expressing NK-cell markers (TCRdb year 2020). Describing the broader study: TCR beta-chain repertoires were profiled in sorted CD3+CD56+NKG2C+, CD3+CD56+NKG2C- and CD3+CD56-NKG2C+ T-cell subsets from fewer than 10 donors. Among the eight sequenced donors, seven were HCMV-seropositive and one was HCMV-seronegative. All eight donors whose samples were sequenced were randomly selected healthy volunteers, three of them men and five women. The libraries were sequenced on Illumina HiSeq 2000/2500, MiSeq or NextSeq, producing 2 x 150 bp reads. Results and caveats for the whole study, not just this receptor: Those dominant clonotypes were again the most abundant among CD3+CD56-NKG2C+ cells in several donors, at about 25-60.1%. It remained unclear whether the expanded NKG2C-expressing T cell clones were specific for HCMV antigens. In six donors, the dominant CD3+CD56+NKG2C+ clonotypes were found to rank among the top 10 CD8+ clonotypes and to make up about 1.0-7.5% of CD8+ T cells.

Remarks on this clonotype: Its cognate antigen has yet to be identified.

Sequencing was carried out with an Illumina HiSeq 2000. 5'RACE template switching, by which a universal primer site and unique molecular identifiers were added, was used to make TCR beta cDNA libraries. Priming for cDNA synthesis came from the TCR beta constant segment, and two successive PCR amplification steps followed. Under the source paper's analysis protocol: MIGEC was used to demultiplex reads and group reads by UMI, and MiTCR was used to assemble and quantify clonotypes. Only TCR cDNA sequences supported by at least two reads were kept to exclude erroneous sequences. The tcR package was used for downstream repertoire analysis, and clonotypes were matched across fractions by CDR3 nucleotide sequence plus V segment. VDJmatch was used to annotate antigen specificity against VDJdb, with one amino acid substitution allowed in CDR3. Following TCRdb reprocessing, every CDR3 protein sequence forms one entry, and DNA is not provided. For this entry, the V and J calls and clone size follow TCRdb and not the study's own pipeline. The table of this sample itemizes about 550,000 distinct CDR3 sequences. Approximately 3.5% of the sample is held by the ten biggest clonotypes.

HCMV-specific IgG was detected in serum with a commercial ELISA kit to determine HCMV serostatus. Peripheral blood mononuclear cells were isolated from blood by Ficoll density gradient centrifugation. The source is a man aged 18 to 29 in good health. Donor details come from another sample of the same person, matched by shared clones. What was sequenced was blood T cells: a sorted CD56 or NKG2C T cell subset, CD4+ or CD8+ T cells, or bulk PBMC T cells (not recorded which).

Here the CDR3 is given as CATSRSRLAPAYEQYF. Rearrangement joined TRBV15 to TRBJ2-7; without DNA, the TCRdb call of TRBD2 cannot be checked. Measured from the cysteine to the phenylalanine, the CDR3 is 16 residues long. The DNA is not on file. CDR1 and CDR2, looked up from the germline V gene (reference sequence), are LNHNV and YYDKDF.